This TCR beta chain was sequenced in a study of cytomegalovirus exposure and HLA in healthy donors. General study points: A few V segments could not be told apart, such as TRBV6-2 and TRBV6-3, and were left out. Available immune exposure information covered CMV serostatus only.

CDR3 length: 14 amino acids. Germline CDR1 is SGHTA and CDR2 is FQGNSA. Trimming took 5 bases from V and 5 from J; bases not matched to a gene: 7. At collection, donors were nominally healthy, but unrecorded immune exposures were probable. On this clone: The antigen is unknown.

Primers included in the PCR were 60 Vbeta and 13 Jbeta primers. Assay: immunoSEQ multiplex PCR; the TCRdb copy retains only in-frame clones and omits some. The top ten hold about 1.5% of the sample, which has some 160,000 clones, 70% to 85% seen once. Sequencing was performed on PBMCs. The TCR sequence derives from a male donor in good health and CMV-seronegative. V is TRBV7-2 and J is TRBJ2-5, with 8 bases aligning to TRBD1. The CDR3, as DNA: TGTGCCAGCAGCCCCCCCCACAGGGGGGAGACCCAGTACTTC. It codes for CASSPPHRGETQYF.